The sequence of this TCR beta chain was determined in a study of T-cell reconstitution after alpha-beta-depleted transplantation in children. Germline CDR1 reads SGHTA; CDR2 reads FQGNSA. Trimming took 7 bases from V and 1 from J, leaving 13 bases between them. This CDR3 is built from 15 residues. This clonotype was detected only a few times. The library targeted TCRbeta and was prepared with unique molecular identifiers. MiXCR was run by TCRdb on the PCR reads, yielding one entry per CDR3 protein. The sample includes almost 400,000 distinct CDR3 sequences, roughly 20% of them seen just once. This TCR derives from a human donor who donated a stem cell graft to a child with acute myeloid leukemia. The sample consisted of PBMCs from the stem cell graft donor, taken from the stem cell graft. The genes are TRBV7-2 and TRBJ2-2; TRBD1 might be the D (5 bases). The CDR3 sequence is CASTQDSWNTGELFF. The CDR3 bases are TGTGCCAGCACCCAAGACAGTTGGAACACCGGGGAGCTGTTTTTT.